This T cell receptor beta chain was recorded in a study of T-cell reconstitution after alpha-beta-depleted transplantation in children. Using unique molecular identifiers, the investigators prepared the TCRbeta library. MiXCR, run by TCRdb on the PCR reads, gives a single entry per CDR3 protein. The sample comprises around 200,000 distinct CDR3 sequences, more than 6.5% of which are singletons, and 3% rests with the top ten. This clonotype occurred many times. CDR1 DFQATT and CDR2 SNEGSKA come from the germline V gene (reference sequence). V shed 4 bases and J shed 0 bases, with 8 bases lying between them. CDR3 length: 13 amino acids.

This sequence originates from a human donor who donated a stem cell graft to a child with Wiskott-Aldrich syndrome. The sample consisted of PBMCs from the stem cell graft donor, taken from the stem cell graft. V and J are TRBV20-1 and TRBJ2-3; D uncertain. The CDR3 loop reads CSAMYASTDTQYF. The CDR3 nucleotides read TGCAGTGCTATGTACGCTAGCACAGATACGCAGTATTTT.